One sample yielded the 24 T cell receptor beta chains listed below, sequenced in a study of shared clonotypes between healthy human individuals. The method was immunoSEQ multiplex PCR; TCRdb's version includes in-frame clones alone and lacks a portion of them. The profile shows hundreds of thousands of clones, 97% of them singletons. Material for sequencing was naive CD4+ T cells sorted from blood. Subset reported: CD45RA+ positively selected. These receptors originate from a woman aged 30 to 39 in good health.

V is TRBV19 and J is TRBJ2-7, with 10 positions matching TRBD2. V gave up 5 bases and J gave up 6 bases; unmatched junction bases: 13. Per germline, CDR1 LNHDA and CDR2 SQIVND (reference sequence). The CDR3 consists of 16 residues. CDR3 sequence: CASSPQEEREGREQYF. CDR3 sequence (DNA): TGTGCCAGTAGTCCCCAAGAGGAGCGGGAGGGCCGCGAGCAGTACTTC.

The chain couples TRBV7-7 to TRBJ2-1; D ambiguous. Trimming removed 1 base at V and 0 bases at J, with 10 bases between. CDR1 is SSHAT and CDR2 is FNYEAQ in the germline V gene (reference sequence). This CDR3 has 16 residues. The CDR3 region has the DNA TGTGCCAGCAGCTTAGGTTCGGACCCCTCCTACAATGAGCAGTTCTTC. Protein sequence: CASSLGSDPSYNEQFF.

The chain links TRBV5-1 to TRBJ1-5, with unresolved D. The V end was cut by 4 bases, the J end by 1 base, with 12 bases between. Germline CDR1 and CDR2: SGHRS and YFSETQ. This CDR3 comprises 15 residues. The CDR3 loop reads CASSPLGDSNQPQHF. DNA of the CDR3: TGCGCCAGCAGCCCCCTAGGTGACAGCAATCAGCCCCAGCATTTT.

The chain carries TRBV9 and TRBJ1-1, with a possible D match to TRBD1 (6 bases). The germline V gene encodes CDR1 SGDLS and CDR2 YYNGEE. Trimming stripped 0 bases from V and 5 bases from J, with 14 bases between. CDR3 size: 15 residues. The CDR3 DNA is TGTGCCAGCAGCGTAGTCGGCAGGGGCAAGACTGAAGCTTTCTTT. Translating gives CASSVVGRGKTEAFF.

The V call is TRBV5-1, the J call TRBJ2-3; 12 nucleotides align to TRBD2. V was pared by 4 bases and J by 3 bases, with 3 bases of the junction left unmatched. In germline, CDR1 is SGHRS, CDR2 YFSETQ. The CDR3 has 15 amino acids. CDR3 residues: CASSRTSGTTDTQYF. The CDR3 coding sequence is TGCGCCAGCAGCCGGACTAGCGGGACGACAGATACGCAGTATTTT.

J is TRBJ2-2 and V is TRBV5-1; D unclear. This CDR3 has 15 residues. CDR1 and CDR2 from the germline V gene are SGHRS and YFSETQ. Trimming cost V 0 bases and J 3 bases, with 9 bases left between them. This CDR3 is CASSLGARDTGELFF. For the CDR3, the DNA is TGCGCCAGCAGCTTGGGGGCCCGGGACACCGGGGAGCTGTTTTTT.

The chain uses TRBV28 and TRBJ2-3, with 10 bases fitting TRBD1. Losses at the gene ends were 3 bases for V and 2 bases for J; bases not matched to a gene: 5. The CDR3 is 16 residues long. Germline CDR1 is MDHEN and CDR2 is SYDVKM. CDR3 sequence: CASSFGTGDPTDTQYF. DNA for the CDR3: TGTGCCAGCAGTTTTGGGACAGGGGACCCCACAGATACGCAGTATTTT.

The J gene is TRBJ2-7, the V gene TRBV7-8, with D tentatively TRBD1 or TRBD2 (6 bases each). Trimming removed 4 bases at V and 1 base at J, with 14 bases between. This CDR3 has 15 residues. Germline V gives CDR1 SGHVS, CDR2 FQNEAQ. CDR3: CASSSHRGPSYEQYF. The CDR3 coding sequence is TGTGCCAGCAGCTCCCATCGGGGGCCATCCTACGAGCAGTACTTC.

The chain couples TRBV7-9 to TRBJ2-1; TRBD2 agrees at 7 bases. The CDR3 covers 15 residues. Losses at the gene ends were 5 bases for V and 4 bases for J; bases not matched to a gene: 8. The germline V gene encodes CDR1 SEHNR and CDR2 FQNEAQ (reference sequence). CDR3 amino acids: CASSPGLAAYNEQFF. In DNA, the CDR3 is TGTGCCAGCAGCCCCGGGCTAGCGGCTTACAATGAGCAGTTCTTC.

This chain joins TRBV5-1 and TRBJ1-1; D is unclear. This CDR3 has 14 residues. V lost 0 bases to trimming and J lost 3 bases, with 9 bases between them. CDR1 is SGHRS, CDR2 YFSETQ, per germline. CDR3 residues: CASSLVTGDTEAFF. For the CDR3, the DNA is TGCGCCAGCAGCTTGGTAACCGGGGACACTGAAGCTTTCTTT.

CDR3 in DNA: TGTGCCAGCAGTTTAGGCAGGGTCTGGAATCCTCAGCCCCAGCATTTT. The encoded protein is CASSLGRVWNPQPQHF. V is TRBV28 and J is TRBJ1-5, with a tentative D call TRBD1 (5 bases). The CDR3 is made up of 16 amino acids. Trimming pared 2 bases from V and 6 bases from J, leaving 17 bases between. Per the germline V gene, CDR1 is MDHEN and CDR2 is SYDVKM.

V and J are TRBV18 and TRBJ2-1; no clear D gene. The germline gives CDR1 KGHSH, CDR2 LQKENI. This CDR3 has 13 residues. V was pared by 3 bases and J by 7 bases, with 10 bases between. The CDR3 region is CASSPPEENEQFF. The CDR3 DNA reads TGTGCCAGCTCACCTCCGGAAGAGAATGAGCAGTTCTTC.

DNA of the CDR3: TGTGCCAGCAGTGACACCGCGACGTGGCCTAGCACAGATACGCAGTATTTT. Translating it yields CASSDTATWPSTDTQYF. The chain couples TRBV6-1 to TRBJ2-3; no reliable D call. Germline loops: CDR1 MNHNS, CDR2 SASEGT. V was pared by 3 bases and J by 0 bases, with 16 bases between. This CDR3 region has 17 residues.

The rearrangement joins TRBV29-1 to TRBJ1-1; the D gene is possibly TRBD1 (6 bases). There are 13 residues in the CDR3. Trimming removed 7 bases at V and 5 bases at J, with 17 bases between. Germline V gives CDR1 SQVTM, CDR2 ANQGSEA. CDR3 loop: CSGRHNRETEAFF. DNA for the CDR3: TGCAGCGGAAGACATAACAGGGAGACTGAAGCTTTCTTT.

This chain connects TRBV10-3 to TRBJ2-7; D gene ambiguous. V was cut by 5 bases and J by 1 base, with 15 bases left in between. This CDR3 comprises 15 residues. Germline V CDR1 and CDR2: ENHRY, SYGVKD. CDR3 in amino acids: CAISFGPGGSYEQYF. Written as DNA, the CDR3 is TGTGCCATCAGTTTTGGGCCAGGTGGTTCCTACGAGCAGTACTTC.

DNA for the CDR3: TGTGCCAGCAGCGATGGGAAATTGGACCAAGAGACCCAGTACTTC. Translated: CASSDGKLDQETQYF. V is TRBV9 and J is TRBJ2-5; D remains unclear. Trimming removed 3 bases from V and 0 bases from J, with 12 bases in between. This CDR3 has 15 residues. Germline CDR1 SGDLS, CDR2 YYNGEE. Variable domain in full (rest from reference TRBV9 and TRBJ2-5): DSGVTQTPKHLITATGQRVTLRCSPRSGDLSVYWYQQSLDQGLQFLIQYYNGEERAKGNILERFSAQQFPDLHSELNLSSLELGDSALYFCASSDGKLDQETQYFGPGTRLLVL.

This rearrangement joins TRBV27 to TRBJ2-3; D is undetermined. Trimming took 2 bases from V and 6 from J, leaving 12 bases between them. The CDR3 consists of 14 residues. Germline V lookup: CDR1 MNHEY, CDR2 SMNVEV (reference sequence). The CDR3 DNA sequence: TGTGCCAGCAGTTTACAGGCCCAGTCCGATACGCAGTATTTT. Its protein product is CASSLQAQSDTQYF.

The chain recombines TRBV5-6 with TRBJ2-3; D is uncertain. Germline V CDR1 and CDR2: SGHDT, YYEEEE. Trimming took off 0 bases at V and 8 bases at J, with 16 bases between the two ends. This CDR3 comprises 15 residues. The CDR3 bases are TGTGCCAGCAGCTTGGGGGGTTCGGTGGTACTTACGCAGTATTTT. This gives the protein CASSLGGSVVLTQYF.

The J gene is TRBJ2-5, the V gene TRBV28, with TRBD2 matching 7 bases. Trimming cost V 6 bases and J 5 bases; bases outside gene matches: 9. Germline V lookup: CDR1 MDHEN, CDR2 SYDVKM. The CDR3 loop spans 14 amino acids. The CDR3 nucleotides are TGTGCCAGCAGAAAAACGGGACTATCTGAGACCCAGTACTTC. Translating it yields CASRKTGLSETQYF.

This chain connects TRBV7-2 to TRBJ2-1; perhaps TRBD2 as D (5 bases). Germline CDR1 SGHTA, CDR2 FQGNSA. V lost 3 bases and J lost 2, with 14 bases in between. The CDR3 is made up of 16 amino acids. CDR3 sequence: CASSFGSAGAYNEQFF. For the CDR3, the DNA is TGTGCCAGCAGCTTTGGGAGTGCTGGTGCCTACAATGAGCAGTTCTTC. Combining the CDR3 with reference TRBV7-2 and TRBJ2-1 gives the whole variable domain GAGVSQSPSNKVTEKGKDVELRCDPISGHTALYWYRQSLGQGLEFLIYFQGNSAPDKSGLPSDRFSAERTGGSVSTLTIQRTQQEDSAVYLCASSFGSAGAYNEQFFGPGTRLTVL.

The chain combines TRBV5-1 with TRBJ2-2; 9 bases are a match to TRBD1. The junction had 13 bases not matched to a gene; V was cut back by 4 bases and J by 6 bases. The CDR3 is made up of 17 amino acids. The germline V gene encodes CDR1 SGHRS and CDR2 YFSETQ. The CDR3 here is CASSGDRVTLRAGELFF. CDR3 DNA sequence: TGCGCCAGCAGCGGGGACAGGGTAACCTTAAGGGCCGGGGAGCTGTTTTTT.

The chain combines TRBV28 with TRBJ2-7, with D unresolved. The CDR3 runs 14 residues. Trimming stripped 1 base from V and 1 base from J, with 8 bases between. Germline-derived CDR1 and CDR2 are MDHEN and SYDVKM. The DNA for the CDR3 is TGTGCCAGCAGTTTATCGGGTCCATCCTACGAGCAGTACTTC. This sequence encodes CASSLSGPSYEQYF. Drawing the rest from reference TRBV28 and TRBJ2-7, the complete variable domain is DVKVTQSSRYLVKRTGEKVFLECVQDMDHENMFWYRQDPGLGLRLIYFSYDVKMKEKGDIPEGYSVSREKKERFSLILESASTNQTSMYLCASSLSGPSYEQYFGPGTRLTVT.

The rearrangement uses TRBV2 and TRBJ2-2; 7 nucleotides match TRBD1. V dropped 8 bases and J dropped 3; count of bases not matched to a gene: 6. The CDR3 extends over 14 amino acids. From germline, CDR1 is SNHLY and CDR2 FYNNEI. In nucleotides, the CDR3 is TGTGCCAGCCGGCGCGACAGGGACACCGGGGAGCTGTTTTTT. Its translation is CASRRDRDTGELFF.

V usage is TRBV11-2 and J usage is TRBJ2-7; TRBD2 matches at 16 bases. This CDR3 contains 17 residues. Germline loops: CDR1 SGHAT, CDR2 FQNNGV. V shed 5 bases, J shed 5 bases, and the junction held 9 bases outside the gene matches. CDR3 sequence: CASSTGLAGGGTNEQYF. As DNA, the CDR3 is TGTGCCAGCAGCACGGGACTAGCGGGAGGGGGAACGAACGAGCAGTACTTC.